This T cell receptor (beta chain) originates from a study of T cells in Graves' hyperthyroidism and ophthalmopathy. TCR beta CDR3 regions were amplified from RNA. The TCR CDR3 was amplified in a first-round RT-PCR using the HTBI primer set. TCRdb used MiXCR to reprocess the multiplex PCR reads, holding one entry per CDR3 protein. The sample shows about 400,000 distinct CDR3 sequences, under 15% of them seen only once. Germline V gene sequence: CDR1 KGHSH, CDR2 LQKENI. This CDR3 contains 16 residues. V lost 1 base to trimming and J lost 0 bases, with 12 bases between them. There are many counts of this clonotype. As yet, its antigen is unknown. Used for diagnoses were clinical symptoms, serum thyroxine and TRAb, thyroid ultrasound and orbital computed tomography. Study results and caveats: Model output signaled ophthalmopathy a median around 6.9 months ahead of onset. Ophthalmopathy cases were set apart from stable hyperthyroidism by a 13 V-J model.

The receptor comes from a woman aged 25 to 45 with Graves' hyperthyroidism. What was sequenced was blood. This chain links TRBV18 with TRBJ1-1; D gene ambiguous. For the CDR3, the DNA is TGTGCCAGCTCACCACGGTCTGTCATGGTGAACACTGAAGCTTTCTTT. It translates to CASSPRSVMVNTEAFF.